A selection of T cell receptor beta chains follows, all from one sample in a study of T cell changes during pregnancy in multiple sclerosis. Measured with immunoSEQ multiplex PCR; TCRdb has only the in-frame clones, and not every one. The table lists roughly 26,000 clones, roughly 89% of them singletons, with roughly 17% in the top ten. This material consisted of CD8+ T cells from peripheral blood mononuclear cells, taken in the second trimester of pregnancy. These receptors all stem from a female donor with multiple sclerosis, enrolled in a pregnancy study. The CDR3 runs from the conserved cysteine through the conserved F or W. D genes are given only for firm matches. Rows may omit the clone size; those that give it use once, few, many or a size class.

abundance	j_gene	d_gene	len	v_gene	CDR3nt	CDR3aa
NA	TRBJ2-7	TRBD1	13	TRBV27	TGTGCCAGCAGTTTAGACAGGGCCTACGAGCAGTACTTC	CASSLDRAYEQYF
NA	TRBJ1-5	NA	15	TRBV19	TGTGCCAGTAGTATAGTAGGCGGCGCGGTGAGGGCCCAGCATTTT	CASSIVGGAVRAQHF
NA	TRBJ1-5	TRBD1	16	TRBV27	TGTGCCAGCAGTTCCACTACAGGGGGCGCGAGTCAGCCCCAGCATTTT	CASSSTTGGASQPQHF
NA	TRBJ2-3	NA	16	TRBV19	TGTGCCAGTAGTATAGCAGGGATGGATTTCACAGATACGCAGTATTTT	CASSIAGMDFTDTQYF
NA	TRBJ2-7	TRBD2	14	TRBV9	TGTGCCAGCAGCGGAGGGACTAGCCGCTACGAGCAGTACTTC	CASSGGTSRYEQYF
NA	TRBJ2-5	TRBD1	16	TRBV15	TGTGCCACCAGCAGAGGAGAGGGGACAGGGACTGAGACCCAGTACTTC	CATSRGEGTGTETQYF
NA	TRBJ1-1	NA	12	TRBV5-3	TGTGCCAGAAGCCCGGGGACAACTAAAGCTTTCTTT	CARSPGTTKAFF
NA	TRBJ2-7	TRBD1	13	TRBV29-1	TGCAGCGTTGAGGGGGACAGGTCTTTCGAGCAGTACTTC	CSVEGDRSFEQYF
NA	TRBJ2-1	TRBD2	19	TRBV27	TGTGCCAGCAGTTTATCCTGGGGCCTAGCGGTTCCCCAGGCCGATGAGCAGTTCTTC	CASSLSWGLAVPQADEQFF
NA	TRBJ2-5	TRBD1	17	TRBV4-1	TGCGCCAGCAGCCATCCCTCCGGGGCAGGGGGCGCAGAGACCCAGTACTTC	CASSHPSGAGGAETQYF
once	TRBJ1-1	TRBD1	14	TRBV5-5	TGTGCCAGCGGGGACAGGATCATGAACACTGAAGCTTTCTTT	CASGDRIMNTEAFF
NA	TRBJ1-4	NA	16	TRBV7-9	TGTGCCAGCAGCCGCGGGACCTACGGAACTAATGAAAAACTGTTTTTT	CASSRGTYGTNEKLFF
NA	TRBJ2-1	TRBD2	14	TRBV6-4	TGTGCCAGCAGTGACGGACTAGCGGGAGGTGAGCAGTTCTTC	CASSDGLAGGEQFF
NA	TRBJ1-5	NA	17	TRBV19	TGTGCCAGTAGCAACAGGGAACGGGAATATAGCAATCAGCCCCAGCATTTT	CASSNREREYSNQPQHF
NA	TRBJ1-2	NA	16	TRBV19	TGTGCCAGTAGTATAGATCTCGCCGGGATAGGGTATGGCTACACCTTC	CASSIDLAGIGYGYTF
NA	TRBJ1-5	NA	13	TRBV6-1	TGTGCCAGCAGTGAAGCGTATGGCCAGCCCCAGCATTTT	CASSEAYGQPQHF
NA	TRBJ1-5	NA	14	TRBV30	TGTGCCTGGAATCAGTTTAATAGCAATCAGCCCCAGCATTTT	CAWNQFNSNQPQHF
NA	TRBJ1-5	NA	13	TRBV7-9	TGTGCCAGCAGCTTAATGAGGGATCAGCCCCAGCATTTT	CASSLMRDQPQHF
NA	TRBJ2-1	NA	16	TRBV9	TGTGCCAGCAGCGTAGGTGTAGGGGACACCTACAATGAGCAGTTCTTC	CASSVGVGDTYNEQFF
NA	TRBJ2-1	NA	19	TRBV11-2	TGTGCCAGCAGCTTGCCTCGCACACCCAGCGACAGCTCCTACAATGAGCAGTTCTTC	CASSLPRTPSDSSYNEQFF
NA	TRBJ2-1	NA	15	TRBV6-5	TGTGCCAGCAGGCAACAGGGCTTAGCCGTCAATGAGCAGTTCTTC	CASRQQGLAVNEQFF
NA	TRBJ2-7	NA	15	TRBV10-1	TGCGCCAGCAGTGAGGCAGGGCCAAGCTCCTACGAGCAGTACTTC	CASSEAGPSSYEQYF
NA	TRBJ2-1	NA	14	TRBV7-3	TGTGCCAGCAGCTACGCCGGGAGTATAAATGAGCAGTTCTTC	CASSYAGSINEQFF
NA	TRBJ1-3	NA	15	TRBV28	TGTGCCAGTGCCCCGCCGTACAGCTCTGGAAACACCATATATTTT	CASAPPYSSGNTIYF
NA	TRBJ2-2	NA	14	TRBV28	TGTGCCAGCAGTTTCTCTCGAGGGGGCGGGGAGCTGTTTTTT	CASSFSRGGGELFF
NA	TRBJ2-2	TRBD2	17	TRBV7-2	TGTGCCAGCAGCTTAGTACCGGGAGGGATGAACACCGGGGAGCTGTTTTTT	CASSLVPGGMNTGELFF
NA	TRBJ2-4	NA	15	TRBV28	TGTGCCAGCAGTAAACAGGGATTTGCCAAAAACATTCAGTACTTC	CASSKQGFAKNIQYF
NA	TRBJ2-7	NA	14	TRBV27	TGTGCCAGCAGTTTAGCGGGAAGACTCTACGAGCAGTACTTC	CASSLAGRLYEQYF
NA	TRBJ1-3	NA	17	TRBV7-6	TGTGCCAGCAGCTTAATCGCAGGGGAAGACTCTGGAAACACCATATATTTT	CASSLIAGEDSGNTIYF
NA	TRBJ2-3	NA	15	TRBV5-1	TGCGCCAGCAGCCCCAAGCGGGACACTGCACACGCGCAGTATTTT	CASSPKRDTAHAQYF
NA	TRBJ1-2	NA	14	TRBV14	TGTGCCAGCAGCCAAGCTTCGCTGTCCGAGGGCTACACCTTC	CASSQASLSEGYTF
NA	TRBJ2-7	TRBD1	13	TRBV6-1	TGTGCCAGCAGTGGGGACAGTACCTACGAGCAGTACTTC	CASSGDSTYEQYF
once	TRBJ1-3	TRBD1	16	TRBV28	TGTGCCACTATAATGCAAGGGACAGTCTCTGGAAACACCATATATTTT	CATIMQGTVSGNTIYF
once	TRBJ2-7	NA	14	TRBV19	TGTGCCAGTAGCACAGGGACCGACTACTACGAGCAGTACTTC	CASSTGTDYYEQYF
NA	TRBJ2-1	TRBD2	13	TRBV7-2	TGTGCCAGCAGCCAACTAGCGGGGAGTGAGCAGTTCTTC	CASSQLAGSEQFF
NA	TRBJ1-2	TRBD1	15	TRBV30	TGTGCCTGGAGTTGGGGGCAGGGACAGGTCTATGGCTACACCTTC	CAWSWGQGQVYGYTF
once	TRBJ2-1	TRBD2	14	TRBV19	TGTGCCAGTAGCGGGACTAGCACTTCCAATGAGCAGTTCTTC	CASSGTSTSNEQFF
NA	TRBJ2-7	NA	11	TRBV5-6	TGTGCCAGCACCTCGGGGTACGAGCAGTACTTC	CASTSGYEQYF
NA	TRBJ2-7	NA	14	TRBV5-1	TGCGCCAGCAGCCCGGACGGTTCGGGGAACGAGCAGTACTTC	CASSPDGSGNEQYF
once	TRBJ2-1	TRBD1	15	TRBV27	TGTGCCAGCAGTTTAGAGGGGGCATGGAGCAATGAGCAGTTCTTC	CASSLEGAWSNEQFF
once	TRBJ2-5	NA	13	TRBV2	TGTGCCAGCACCGACTGGTCGGGGGAGTCCCAGTACTTC	CASTDWSGESQYF
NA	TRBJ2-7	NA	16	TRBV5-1	TGCGCCAGCAGCCAGACGAGGGCCAGGCCGGTCTACGAGCAGTACTTC	CASSQTRARPVYEQYF
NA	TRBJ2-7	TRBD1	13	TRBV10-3	TGTGCCATCGGGACAGGGAGCTCCTACGAGCAGTACTTC	CAIGTGSSYEQYF
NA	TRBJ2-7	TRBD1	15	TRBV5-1	TGCGCCAGCAGCTTGGGGGGGACAGGATCGTACGAGCAGTACTTC	CASSLGGTGSYEQYF
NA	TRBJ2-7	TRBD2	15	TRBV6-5	TGTGCCAGCAGTGTCGATAGCGGGTATTTCTACGAGCAGTACTTC	CASSVDSGYFYEQYF
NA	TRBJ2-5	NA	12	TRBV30	TGTGCCTGGAGTGCCGGCGGGGAGACCCAGTACTTC	CAWSAGGETQYF
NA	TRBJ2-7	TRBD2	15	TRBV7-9	TGTGCCAGCAGCGTCTATAGCGGGAGTAGCTACGAGCAGTACTTC	CASSVYSGSSYEQYF